This TCR beta chain was observed in a study of a mutant IDH1 vaccine in newly diagnosed glioma. This clone was counted a single time. The repertoire was sequenced with immunoSEQ multiplex PCR; TCRdb's copy has only in-frame clones and lacks some. This table holds about 92,000 clones, approximately 83% found once. Germline CDR1 and CDR2: SGHDT and YYEEEE. Trimming removed 0 bases at V and 6 bases at J, with 16 bases between. This CDR3 contains 15 residues. Documented time point: baseline, week 1 (first vaccination visit). Treatment defined: pre-vaccination baseline after standard-of-care therapy. Those who donated had recent WHO grade 3 or 4 IDH1-mutant, ATRX-lost astrocytomas.

The starting material was PBMCs, obtained from a glioma patient treated with radiotherapy, temozolomide or both. The chain combines TRBV5-6 with TRBJ2-7; D might be TRBD1 (6 bases). This clonotype was sampled from a woman in her forties or fifties with glioma. CDR3 protein: CASSLVGPGASEQYF. CDR3 bases: TGTGCCAGCAGCTTGGTGGGGCCAGGGGCCAGCGAGCAGTACTTC.